This TCR beta chain was recovered during a study of cytomegalovirus exposure and HLA in healthy donors. Healthy bone marrow donors made up the cohort. This clone was found a few times. Vbeta (60) and Jbeta (13) primers were used in the PCR. Assay used: immunoSEQ multiplex PCR; TCRdb lists only in-frame clones, some missing. The repertoire holds roughly 130,000 clones, with 55% to 80% as singletons. This CDR3 contains 14 residues. Germline V gives CDR1 KGHSH, CDR2 LQKENI. V lost 8 bases and J lost 3; bases outside the gene matches: 7. Sequencing was performed on PBMCs. The chain links TRBV18 to TRBJ1-1; TRBD1 agrees at 9 bases. This sequence originates from a woman aged 40 to 50 in good health and CMV-seronegative. CDR3 amino acids: CASIPTGGDTEAFF. The CDR3 DNA is TGTGCCAGCATCCCGACAGGGGGGGACACTGAAGCTTTCTTT.